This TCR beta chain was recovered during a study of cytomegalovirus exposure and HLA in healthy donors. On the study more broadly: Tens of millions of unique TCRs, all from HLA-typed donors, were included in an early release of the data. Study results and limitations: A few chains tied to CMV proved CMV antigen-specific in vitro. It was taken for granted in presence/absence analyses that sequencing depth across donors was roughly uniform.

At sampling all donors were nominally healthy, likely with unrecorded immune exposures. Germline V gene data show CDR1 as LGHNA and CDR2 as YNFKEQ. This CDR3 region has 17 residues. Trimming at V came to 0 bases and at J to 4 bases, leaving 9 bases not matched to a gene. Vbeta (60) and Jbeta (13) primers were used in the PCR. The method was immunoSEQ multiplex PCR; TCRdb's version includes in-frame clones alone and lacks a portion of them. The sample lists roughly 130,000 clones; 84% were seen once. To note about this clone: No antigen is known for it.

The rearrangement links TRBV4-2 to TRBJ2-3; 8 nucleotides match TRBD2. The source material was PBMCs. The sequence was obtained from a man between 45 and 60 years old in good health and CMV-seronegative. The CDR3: CASSQDWAGGPSDTQYF. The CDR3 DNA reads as TGTGCCAGCAGCCAAGATTGGGCGGGGGGTCCGTCAGATACGCAGTATTTT.